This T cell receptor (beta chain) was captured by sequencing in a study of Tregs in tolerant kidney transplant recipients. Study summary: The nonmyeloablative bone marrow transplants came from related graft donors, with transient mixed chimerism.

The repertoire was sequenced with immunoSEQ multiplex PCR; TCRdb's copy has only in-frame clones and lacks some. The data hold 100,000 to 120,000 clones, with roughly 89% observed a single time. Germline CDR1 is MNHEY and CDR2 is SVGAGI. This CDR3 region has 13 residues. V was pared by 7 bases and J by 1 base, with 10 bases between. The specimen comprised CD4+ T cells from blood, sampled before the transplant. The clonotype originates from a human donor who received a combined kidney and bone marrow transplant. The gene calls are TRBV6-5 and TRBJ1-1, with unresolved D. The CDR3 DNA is TGTGCCAGCACTAGGCGAGAGAACACTGAAGCTTTCTTT. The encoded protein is CASTRRENTEAFF.